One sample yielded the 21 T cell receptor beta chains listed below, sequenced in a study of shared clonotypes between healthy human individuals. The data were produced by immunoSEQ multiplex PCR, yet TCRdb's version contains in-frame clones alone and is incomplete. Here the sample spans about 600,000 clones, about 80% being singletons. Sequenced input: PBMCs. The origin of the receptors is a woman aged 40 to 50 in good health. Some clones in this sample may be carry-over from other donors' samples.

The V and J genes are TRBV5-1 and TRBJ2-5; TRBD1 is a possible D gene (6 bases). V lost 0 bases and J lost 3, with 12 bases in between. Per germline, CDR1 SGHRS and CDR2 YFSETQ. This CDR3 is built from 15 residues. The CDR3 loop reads CASSLDPRGEETQYF. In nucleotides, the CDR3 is TGCGCCAGCAGCTTGGACCCCAGGGGTGAAGAGACCCAGTACTTC.

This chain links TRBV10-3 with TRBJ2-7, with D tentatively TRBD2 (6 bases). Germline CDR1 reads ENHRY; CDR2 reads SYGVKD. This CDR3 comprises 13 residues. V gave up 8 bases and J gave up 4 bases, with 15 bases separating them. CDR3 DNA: TGTGCCATCCTAGCGCATGGGTCTTACGAGCAGTACTTC. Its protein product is CAILAHGSYEQYF.

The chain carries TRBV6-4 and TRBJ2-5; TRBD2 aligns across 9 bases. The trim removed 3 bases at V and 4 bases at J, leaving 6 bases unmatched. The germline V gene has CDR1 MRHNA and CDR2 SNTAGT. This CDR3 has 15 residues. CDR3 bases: TGTGCCAGCAGTGAAGGCGCGGGAGGGGGAGAGACCCAGTACTTC. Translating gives CASSEGAGGGETQYF.

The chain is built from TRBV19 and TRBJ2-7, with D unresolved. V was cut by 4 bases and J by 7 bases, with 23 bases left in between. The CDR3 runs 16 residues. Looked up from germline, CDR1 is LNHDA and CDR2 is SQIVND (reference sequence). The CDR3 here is CASSTRHGTGLKEQYF. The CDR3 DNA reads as TGTGCCAGTAGTACCCGACATGGCACGGGCCTTAAGGAGCAGTACTTC.

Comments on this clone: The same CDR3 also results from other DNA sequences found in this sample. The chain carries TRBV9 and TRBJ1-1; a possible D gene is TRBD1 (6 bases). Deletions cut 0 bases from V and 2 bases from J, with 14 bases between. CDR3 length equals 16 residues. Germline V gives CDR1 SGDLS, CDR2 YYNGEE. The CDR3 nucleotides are TGTGCCAGCAGCGTAGCGGGACAAGGGGACAACACTGAAGCTTTCTTT. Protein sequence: CASSVAGQGDNTEAFF. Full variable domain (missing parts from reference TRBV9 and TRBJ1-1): DSGVTQTPKHLITATGQRVTLRCSPRSGDLSVYWYQQSLDQGLQFLIQYYNGEERAKGNILERFSAQQFPDLHSELNLSSLELGDSALYFCASSVAGQGDNTEAFFGQGTRLTVV.

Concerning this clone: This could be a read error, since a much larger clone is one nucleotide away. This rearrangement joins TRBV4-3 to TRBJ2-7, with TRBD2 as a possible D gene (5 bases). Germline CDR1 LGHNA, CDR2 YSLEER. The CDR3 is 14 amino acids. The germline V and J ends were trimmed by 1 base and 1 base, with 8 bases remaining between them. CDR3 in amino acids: CASSQGPGSYEQYF. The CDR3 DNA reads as TGCGCCAGCAGCCAAGGGCCGGGATCCTACGAGCAGTACTTC.

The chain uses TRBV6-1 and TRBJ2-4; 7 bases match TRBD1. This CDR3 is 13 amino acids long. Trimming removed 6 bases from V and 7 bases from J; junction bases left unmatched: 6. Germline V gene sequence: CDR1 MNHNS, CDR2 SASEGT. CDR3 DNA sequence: TGTGCCAGCAGACCCGACAGGGACAACATTCAGTACTTC. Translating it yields CASRPDRDNIQYF.

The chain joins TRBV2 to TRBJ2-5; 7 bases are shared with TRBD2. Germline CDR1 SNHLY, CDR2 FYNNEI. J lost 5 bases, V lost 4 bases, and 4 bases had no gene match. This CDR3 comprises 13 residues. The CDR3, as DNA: TGTGCCAGCAGTGGGGAGGGCCGCGAGACCCAGTACTTC. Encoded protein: CASSGEGRETQYF.

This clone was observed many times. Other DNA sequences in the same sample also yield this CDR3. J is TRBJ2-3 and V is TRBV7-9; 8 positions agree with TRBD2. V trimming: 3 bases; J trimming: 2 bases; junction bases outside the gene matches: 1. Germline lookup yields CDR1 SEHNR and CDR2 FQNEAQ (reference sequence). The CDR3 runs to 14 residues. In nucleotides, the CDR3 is TGTGCCAGCAGCTTTAGCGGGAACACAGATACGCAGTATTTT. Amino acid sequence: CASSFSGNTDTQYF.

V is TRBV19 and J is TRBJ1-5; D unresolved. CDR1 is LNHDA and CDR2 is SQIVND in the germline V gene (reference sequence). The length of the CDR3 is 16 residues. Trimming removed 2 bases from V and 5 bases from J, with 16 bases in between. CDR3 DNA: TGTGCCAGTAGTATACCAAGGACCAGGATGGATCAGCCCCAGCATTTT. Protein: CASSIPRTRMDQPQHF.

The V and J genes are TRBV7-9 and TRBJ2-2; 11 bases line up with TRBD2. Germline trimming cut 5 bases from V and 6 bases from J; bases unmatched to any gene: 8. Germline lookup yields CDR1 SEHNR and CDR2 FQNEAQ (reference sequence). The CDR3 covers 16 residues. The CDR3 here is CASSPGLAVNAGELFF. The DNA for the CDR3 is TGTGCCAGCAGCCCGGGACTAGCGGTAAATGCCGGGGAGCTGTTTTTT.

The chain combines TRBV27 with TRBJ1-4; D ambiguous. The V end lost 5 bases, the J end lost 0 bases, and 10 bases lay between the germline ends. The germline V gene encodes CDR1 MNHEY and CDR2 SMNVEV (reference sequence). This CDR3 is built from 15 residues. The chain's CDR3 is CASSPDYATNEKLFF. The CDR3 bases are TGTGCCAGCAGTCCCGACTACGCAACTAATGAAAAACTGTTTTTT.

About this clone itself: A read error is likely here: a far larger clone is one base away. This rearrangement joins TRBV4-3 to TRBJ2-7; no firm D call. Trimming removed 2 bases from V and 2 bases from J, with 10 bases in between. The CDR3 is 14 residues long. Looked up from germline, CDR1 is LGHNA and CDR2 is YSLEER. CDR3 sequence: CASSQFAVPYEQYF. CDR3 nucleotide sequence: TGCGCCAGCAGCCAATTTGCGGTGCCCTACGAGCAGTACTTC.

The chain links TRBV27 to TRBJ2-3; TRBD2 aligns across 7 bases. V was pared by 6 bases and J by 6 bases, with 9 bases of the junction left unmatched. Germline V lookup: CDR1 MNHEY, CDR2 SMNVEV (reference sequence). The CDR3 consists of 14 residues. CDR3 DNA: TGTGCCAGCAGGTTCGGGGGGTTAATGGATACGCAGTATTTT. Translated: CASRFGGLMDTQYF.

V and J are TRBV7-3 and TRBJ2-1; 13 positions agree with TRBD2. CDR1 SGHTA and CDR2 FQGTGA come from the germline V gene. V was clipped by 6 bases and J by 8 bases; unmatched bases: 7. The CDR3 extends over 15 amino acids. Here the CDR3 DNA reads TGTGCCAGCAGTAGTACTAGCGGGAGGGCAGATGAGCAGTTCTTC. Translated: CASSSTSGRADEQFF.

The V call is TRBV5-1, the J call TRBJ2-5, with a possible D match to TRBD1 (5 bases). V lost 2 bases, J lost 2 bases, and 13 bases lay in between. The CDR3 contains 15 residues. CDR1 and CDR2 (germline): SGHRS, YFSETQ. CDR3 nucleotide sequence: TGCGCCAGCAGCTTAGGGGATTTCAGGCAAGAGACCCAGTACTTC. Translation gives CASSLGDFRQETQYF.

CDR3 in DNA: TGTGCCAGCAACACCTTGGCGGGGTTGGGGGAGCTGTTTTTT. This encodes CASNTLAGLGELFF. This chain links TRBV7-2 with TRBJ2-2; TRBD2 might be the D (6 bases). The CDR3 is 14 residues long. The germline V and J ends were trimmed by 7 bases and 8 bases, with 17 bases remaining between them. Germline V lookup: CDR1 SGHTA, CDR2 FQGNSA.

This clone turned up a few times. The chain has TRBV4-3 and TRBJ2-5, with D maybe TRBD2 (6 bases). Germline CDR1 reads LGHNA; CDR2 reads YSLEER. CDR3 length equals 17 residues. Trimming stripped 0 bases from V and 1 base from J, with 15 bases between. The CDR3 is CASSQDRVRGTQETQYF. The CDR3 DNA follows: TGCGCCAGCAGCCAAGATCGGGTTCGGGGGACCCAAGAGACCCAGTACTTC.

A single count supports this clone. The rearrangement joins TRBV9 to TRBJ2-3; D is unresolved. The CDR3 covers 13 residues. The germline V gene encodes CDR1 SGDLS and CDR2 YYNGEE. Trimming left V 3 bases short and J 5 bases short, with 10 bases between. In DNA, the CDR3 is TGTGCCAGCAGCGATGGCCGCGGAGATACGCAGTATTTT. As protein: CASSDGRGDTQYF.

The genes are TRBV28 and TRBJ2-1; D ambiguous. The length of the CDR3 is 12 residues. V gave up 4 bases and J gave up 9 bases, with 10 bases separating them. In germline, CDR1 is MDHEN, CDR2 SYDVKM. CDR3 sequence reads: CASSSSAPEQFF. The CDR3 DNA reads TGTGCCAGCAGTTCTTCCGCTCCTGAGCAGTTCTTC.

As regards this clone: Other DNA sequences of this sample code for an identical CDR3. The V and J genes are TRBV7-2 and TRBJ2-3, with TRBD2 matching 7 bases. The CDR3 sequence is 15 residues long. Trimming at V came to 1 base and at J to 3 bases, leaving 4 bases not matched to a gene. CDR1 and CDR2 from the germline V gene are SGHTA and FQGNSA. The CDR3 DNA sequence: TGTGCCAGCAGCTTAGTAGCGGGCGGGACAGATACGCAGTATTTT. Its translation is CASSLVAGGTDTQYF.